Listed below are T cell receptor beta chains from one sample, sequenced in a study of cytomegalovirus exposure and HLA in healthy donors. Generated by immunoSEQ multiplex PCR, the TCRdb table keeps only in-frame clones and is missing some. The sample shows 90,000 to 100,000 clones, 80% of them seen only once. Sequenced input: PBMCs. The receptors come from a young man in good health and CMV-seronegative. CDR3s include the opening cysteine and the closing phenylalanine or tryptophan. Each record gives: J gene, V gene, clone size, D gene, CDR3 protein, CDR3 DNA. A D gene is named only where the DNA matches it firmly. Some rows mark clone size as missing; the rest say once, few, many or name a class of expanded clone.

j_call: TRBJ1-1; v_call: TRBV7-9; clone_size: -; d_call: -; cdr3_aa: CSSSLPGWRNTEAFF; cdr3_nt: TGTTCCAGCAGCTTACCGGGGTGGAGGAACACTGAAGCTTTCTTT
j_call: TRBJ2-1; v_call: TRBV4-1; clone_size: -; d_call: TRBD2; cdr3_aa: CASRPTSEWNNEQFF; cdr3_nt: TGCGCCAGCAGACCCACTAGCGAATGGAACAATGAGCAGTTCTTC
j_call: TRBJ2-7; v_call: TRBV7-9; clone_size: -; d_call: TRBD2; cdr3_aa: CASSFGASGIYEQYF; cdr3_nt: TGTGCCAGCAGCTTTGGGGCTAGCGGTATATACGAGCAGTACTTC
j_call: TRBJ2-3; v_call: TRBV7-9; clone_size: -; d_call: TRBD1; cdr3_aa: CASSFDRANTDTQYF; cdr3_nt: TGTGCCAGCAGCTTCGACAGGGCAAACACAGATACGCAGTATTTT
j_call: TRBJ2-7; v_call: TRBV9; clone_size: -; d_call: TRBD1; cdr3_aa: CASSPQRTGGVLEQYF; cdr3_nt: TGTGCCAGCAGCCCCCAGAGGACAGGGGGGGTTCTCGAGCAGTACTTC
j_call: TRBJ1-6; v_call: TRBV5-6; clone_size: -; d_call: -; cdr3_aa: CASGLIRGTPNNSPLHF; cdr3_nt: TGTGCCAGCGGGCTAATAAGAGGGACACCAAATAATTCACCCCTCCACTTT
j_call: TRBJ2-6; v_call: TRBV11-2; clone_size: -; d_call: -; cdr3_aa: CASSLESSGANVLTF; cdr3_nt: TGTGCCAGCAGCTTAGAGAGCTCTGGGGCCAACGTCCTGACTTTC
j_call: TRBJ2-1; v_call: TRBV11-3; clone_size: -; d_call: TRBD2; cdr3_aa: CASSLEWTSGGINEQFF; cdr3_nt: TGTGCCAGCAGCTTAGAGTGGACTAGCGGGGGGATCAATGAGCAGTTCTTC
j_call: TRBJ1-2; v_call: TRBV5-6; clone_size: -; d_call: TRBD1; cdr3_aa: CASSSTGARNYGYTF; cdr3_nt: TGTGCCAGCAGTTCTACAGGGGCCAGGAACTATGGCTACACCTTC
j_call: TRBJ2-5; v_call: TRBV10-1; clone_size: once; d_call: TRBD1; cdr3_aa: CASSGGQGAWETQYF; cdr3_nt: TGCGCCAGCAGTGGGGGACAGGGGGCATGGGAGACCCAGTACTTC
j_call: TRBJ2-1; v_call: TRBV6-5; clone_size: -; d_call: TRBD2; cdr3_aa: CASSLAGGNLAEQFF; cdr3_nt: TGTGCCAGCAGTTTAGCGGGGGGGAATCTAGCTGAGCAGTTCTTC
j_call: TRBJ2-5; v_call: TRBV19; clone_size: -; d_call: TRBD2; cdr3_aa: CASSSGGEQETQYF; cdr3_nt: TGTGCCAGTAGTAGCGGGGGGGAACAAGAGACCCAGTACTTC
j_call: TRBJ1-6; v_call: TRBV6-5; clone_size: -; d_call: TRBD1; cdr3_aa: CASGQVGNSPLHF; cdr3_nt: TGTGCCAGCGGACAGGTTGGAAATTCACCCCTCCACTTT
j_call: TRBJ1-4; v_call: TRBV5-1; clone_size: -; d_call: TRBD1; cdr3_aa: CASSLGDRTGATNEKLFF; cdr3_nt: TGCGCCAGCAGCTTGGGTGACCGGACAGGGGCAACTAATGAAAAACTGTTTTTT
j_call: TRBJ1-6; v_call: TRBV14; clone_size: once; d_call: -; cdr3_aa: CASSSRPFGNSPLHF; cdr3_nt: TGTGCCAGCAGCTCCAGGCCATTTGGGAATTCACCCCTCCACTTT
j_call: TRBJ1-2; v_call: TRBV7-8; clone_size: -; d_call: TRBD1; cdr3_aa: CASSHSGGYGGYTF; cdr3_nt: TGTGCCAGCAGCCATTCAGGGGGCTATGGTGGCTACACCTTC
j_call: TRBJ1-1; v_call: TRBV9; clone_size: -; d_call: -; cdr3_aa: CASSGEGVNTEAFF; cdr3_nt: TGTGCCAGCAGCGGGGAAGGGGTTAACACTGAAGCTTTCTTT
j_call: TRBJ2-5; v_call: TRBV7-3; clone_size: -; d_call: TRBD1; cdr3_aa: CASSLGDREETQYF; cdr3_nt: TGTGCCAGCAGCTTAGGGGACAGAGAAGAGACCCAGTACTTC
j_call: TRBJ2-1; v_call: TRBV13; clone_size: -; d_call: TRBD2; cdr3_aa: CASSLTHRLAGRDEQFF; cdr3_nt: TGTGCCAGCAGCTTAACGCACCGACTAGCGGGGCGGGATGAGCAGTTCTTC
j_call: TRBJ2-1; v_call: TRBV7-9; clone_size: -; d_call: TRBD2; cdr3_aa: CASSLVAGTYNEQFF; cdr3_nt: TGTGCCAGCAGCTTAGTAGCGGGGACCTACAATGAGCAGTTCTTC
j_call: TRBJ2-2; v_call: TRBV10-3; clone_size: -; d_call: -; cdr3_aa: CAISVQGSGTGELFF; cdr3_nt: TGTGCCATCAGCGTGCAGGGTTCGGGCACCGGGGAGCTGTTTTTT
j_call: TRBJ2-7; v_call: TRBV25-1; clone_size: -; d_call: -; cdr3_aa: CASSADRFTSYEQYF; cdr3_nt: TGTGCCAGCAGCGCCGACAGGTTTACCTCCTACGAGCAGTACTTC
j_call: TRBJ2-7; v_call: TRBV9; clone_size: -; d_call: TRBD1; cdr3_aa: CASSHGQGAPHHEQYF; cdr3_nt: TGTGCCAGCAGCCACGGACAGGGGGCGCCTCATCACGAGCAGTACTTC
j_call: TRBJ1-1; v_call: TRBV4-1; clone_size: -; d_call: -; cdr3_aa: CASSQENGMNTEAFF; cdr3_nt: TGCGCCAGCAGCCAAGAAAACGGGATGAACACTGAAGCTTTCTTT
j_call: TRBJ1-5; v_call: TRBV6-5; clone_size: once; d_call: TRBD1; cdr3_aa: CASRDRGGGQPQHF; cdr3_nt: TGTGCCAGCAGGGACAGGGGAGGAGGACAGCCCCAGCATTTT
j_call: TRBJ1-1; v_call: TRBV29-1; clone_size: -; d_call: TRBD1; cdr3_aa: CSVVGGQGSTEAFF; cdr3_nt: TGCAGCGTTGTTGGGGGACAGGGTAGCACTGAAGCTTTCTTT
j_call: TRBJ1-4; v_call: TRBV6-1; clone_size: -; d_call: -; cdr3_aa: CASSELGAANEKLFF; cdr3_nt: TGTGCCAGCAGTGAATTGGGGGCTGCTAATGAAAAACTGTTTTTT
j_call: TRBJ1-1; v_call: TRBV10-1; clone_size: -; d_call: -; cdr3_aa: CASSESSRAEAFF; cdr3_nt: TGCGCCAGCAGTGAGTCGTCCAGGGCTGAAGCTTTCTTT
j_call: TRBJ1-1; v_call: TRBV29-1; clone_size: -; d_call: -; cdr3_aa: CSGRGQINTEAFF; cdr3_nt: TGCAGCGGGCGAGGGCAGATCAACACTGAAGCTTTCTTT
j_call: TRBJ2-7; v_call: TRBV7-9; clone_size: -; d_call: -; cdr3_aa: CASSSHYPPYEQYF; cdr3_nt: TGTGCCAGCAGCTCACATTATCCCCCCTACGAGCAGTACTTC
j_call: TRBJ2-1; v_call: TRBV5-4; clone_size: -; d_call: -; cdr3_aa: CASSLSRGEQFF; cdr3_nt: TGTGCCAGCAGCTTGAGCAGGGGCGAGCAGTTCTTC
j_call: TRBJ2-5; v_call: TRBV5-4; clone_size: few; d_call: -; cdr3_aa: CASSLEASPLETQYF; cdr3_nt: TGTGCCAGCAGCTTAGAAGCGTCCCCATTGGAGACCCAGTACTTC
j_call: TRBJ1-3; v_call: TRBV27; clone_size: -; d_call: -; cdr3_aa: CASSLVWPSGNTIYF; cdr3_nt: TGTGCCAGCAGTTTAGTATGGCCCTCTGGAAACACCATATATTTT
j_call: TRBJ2-5; v_call: TRBV5-4; clone_size: few; d_call: TRBD1; cdr3_aa: CASSGTGVEYF; cdr3_nt: TGTGCCAGCAGCGGAACAGGGGTGGAGTACTTC
j_call: TRBJ2-5; v_call: TRBV2; clone_size: few; d_call: -; cdr3_aa: CASSELEETQYF; cdr3_nt: TGTGCCAGCAGTGAATTAGAAGAGACCCAGTACTTC
j_call: TRBJ1-5; v_call: TRBV23-1; clone_size: -; d_call: TRBD1; cdr3_aa: CASSLSKAGTGIRIRPQHF; cdr3_nt: TGCGCCAGCAGTCTATCGAAAGCCGGGACAGGGATTAGGATTAGGCCCCAGCATTTT
j_call: TRBJ1-1; v_call: TRBV5-4; clone_size: -; d_call: TRBD1; cdr3_aa: CASSWDRGSNTEAFF; cdr3_nt: TGTGCCAGCAGCTGGGACAGGGGAAGTAACACTGAAGCTTTCTTT
j_call: TRBJ1-5; v_call: TRBV10-3; clone_size: -; d_call: TRBD1; cdr3_aa: CAIGDRVLDQPQHF; cdr3_nt: TGTGCCATCGGGGACAGGGTTTTGGATCAGCCCCAGCATTTT
j_call: TRBJ2-3; v_call: TRBV30; clone_size: few; d_call: -; cdr3_aa: CAWSTADTQYF; cdr3_nt: TGTGCCTGGAGTACGGCAGATACGCAGTATTTT
j_call: TRBJ1-2; v_call: TRBV5-1; clone_size: few; d_call: TRBD1; cdr3_aa: CASSIGQGRDYTF; cdr3_nt: TGCGCCAGCAGCATAGGACAGGGAAGGGACTACACCTTC
j_call: TRBJ2-5; v_call: TRBV4-2; clone_size: few; d_call: -; cdr3_aa: CASSQRDQEAQYF; cdr3_nt: TGTGCCAGCAGCCAGCGGGACCAAGAGGCCCAGTACTTC
j_call: TRBJ2-7; v_call: TRBV27; clone_size: -; d_call: TRBD2; cdr3_aa: CASSQRGNSYEQYF; cdr3_nt: TGTGCCAGCAGCCAGCGGGGCAATTCCTACGAGCAGTACTTC
j_call: TRBJ1-1; v_call: TRBV2; clone_size: -; d_call: -; cdr3_aa: CASSDTGYTEAFF; cdr3_nt: TGTGCCAGCAGTGACACAGGGTACACTGAAGCTTTCTTT
j_call: TRBJ2-3; v_call: TRBV9; clone_size: -; d_call: -; cdr3_aa: CASSGGTRGGTDTQYF; cdr3_nt: TGTGCCAGCAGCGGCGGCACCAGGGGTGGCACAGATACGCAGTATTTT
j_call: TRBJ1-3; v_call: TRBV5-4; clone_size: -; d_call: -; cdr3_aa: CASSFLGAGNTIYF; cdr3_nt: TGTGCCAGCAGCTTCCTAGGGGCCGGAAACACCATATATTTT
j_call: TRBJ2-2; v_call: TRBV6-4; clone_size: -; d_call: TRBD2; cdr3_aa: CASRGLADTGELFF; cdr3_nt: TGTGCCAGCAGAGGACTAGCCGACACCGGGGAGCTGTTTTTT
j_call: TRBJ2-1; v_call: TRBV7-3; clone_size: -; d_call: -; cdr3_aa: CASSLSRGNEQFF; cdr3_nt: TGTGCCAGCAGCTTAAGCAGGGGCAATGAGCAGTTCTTC
j_call: TRBJ1-3; v_call: TRBV5-1; clone_size: once; d_call: -; cdr3_aa: CASSLEFWQGLNAGNTIYF; cdr3_nt: TGCGCCAGCAGCTTGGAATTTTGGCAGGGCTTAAACGCTGGAAACACCATATATTTT
j_call: TRBJ2-7; v_call: TRBV5-5; clone_size: -; d_call: -; cdr3_aa: CASSLAATNHEQYF; cdr3_nt: TGTGCCAGCAGCTTGGCGGCTACTAACCACGAGCAGTACTTC